The present T cell receptor (beta chain) was sequenced within a study of blood T cell repertoires in COVID-19. Generated by immunoSEQ multiplex PCR, the TCRdb table keeps only in-frame clones and is missing some. The sample records a few hundred thousand clones, 88% being singletons. The germline V gene has CDR1 ENHRY and CDR2 SYGVKD. V lost 3 bases and J lost 4, with 15 bases in between. There are 15 residues in the CDR3. The chain is built from TRBV10-3 and TRBJ1-1, with D possibly matching TRBD1 (5 bases). The specimen sequenced was PBMCs or T cells enriched from blood (not recorded which). The clonotype was recovered from a woman aged 25 to 45 who had been exposed to COVID-19. For the CDR3, the DNA is TGTGCCATCAGTGAATGGGCAGGGTGGGGCACTGAAGCTTTCTTT. Protein sequence: CAISEWAGWGTEAFF.